This T cell receptor beta chain was documented in a study of shared T cell receptors in the human thymus. Repertoires were generated with immunoSEQ multiplex PCR, while TCRdb's copy carries only in-frame clones and drops some. The table lists hundreds of thousands of clones, around 95% of them singletons. The CDR3 has 17 residues. CDR1 and CDR2 from the germline V gene are LNHDA and SQIVND (reference sequence). V gave up 4 bases and J gave up 3 bases, with 20 bases separating them. This TCR came from a human donor. V gene TRBV19 combines with J gene TRBJ2-3; possibly TRBD1 for D (7 bases). Specimen: thymocytes. This CDR3 is CASSTPPGGRRTDTQYF. The DNA for the CDR3 is TGTGCCAGTAGTACTCCCCCAGGGGGGAGAAGGACAGATACGCAGTATTTT.